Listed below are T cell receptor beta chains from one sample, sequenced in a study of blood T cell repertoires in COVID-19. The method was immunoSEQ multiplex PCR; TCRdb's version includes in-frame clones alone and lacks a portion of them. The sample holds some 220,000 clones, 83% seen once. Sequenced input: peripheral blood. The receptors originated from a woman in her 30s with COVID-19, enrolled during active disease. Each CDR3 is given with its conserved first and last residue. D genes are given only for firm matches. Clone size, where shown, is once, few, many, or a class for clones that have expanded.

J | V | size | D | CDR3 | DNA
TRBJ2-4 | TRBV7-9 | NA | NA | CASSVSELAKNIQYF | TGTGCCAGCAGCGTGAGTGAGTTAGCCAAAAACATTCAGTACTTC
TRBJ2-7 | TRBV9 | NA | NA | CASSLVASSYEQYF | TGTGCCAGCAGCCTAGTAGCGTCTTCCTACGAGCAGTACTTC
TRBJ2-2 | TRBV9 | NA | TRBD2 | CASSVEQRGNTGELFF | TGTGCCAGCAGCGTAGAACAGCGGGGGAACACCGGGGAGCTGTTTTTT
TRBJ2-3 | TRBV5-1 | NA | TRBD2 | CASSLAPSGGDLRTDTQYF | TGCGCCAGCAGCTTGGCCCCTAGCGGGGGGGACCTACGCACAGATACGCAGTATTTT
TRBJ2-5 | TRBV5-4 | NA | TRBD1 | CASSLVTGGSETQYF | TGTGCCAGCAGCTTGGTCACAGGGGGCTCAGAGACCCAGTACTTC
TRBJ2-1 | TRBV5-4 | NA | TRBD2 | CASSLRREKVNEQFF | TGTGCCAGCAGCTTAAGGCGGGAGAAGGTCAATGAGCAGTTCTTC
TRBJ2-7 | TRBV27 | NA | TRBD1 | CASRMGQGSYEQYF | TGTGCCAGCAGAATGGGACAGGGGAGCTACGAGCAGTACTTC
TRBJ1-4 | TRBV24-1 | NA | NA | CATSDLLGRDEKLFF | TGTGCCACCAGTGATTTGCTGGGCAGGGATGAAAAACTGTTTTTT
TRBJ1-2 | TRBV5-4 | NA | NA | CASSPGTNYGYTF | TGTGCCAGCAGCCCGGGAACCAACTATGGCTACACCTTC
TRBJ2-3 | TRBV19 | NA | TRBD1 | CASSQLRGQGTDTQYF | TGTGCCAGTAGCCAACTCAGGGGGCAAGGCACAGATACGCAGTATTTT
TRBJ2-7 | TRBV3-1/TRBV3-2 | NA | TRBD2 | CASSQPGLAGAEQYF | TGTGCCAGCAGCCAACCGGGACTAGCGGGAGCCGAGCAGTACTTC
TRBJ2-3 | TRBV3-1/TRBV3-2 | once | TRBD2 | CASSQGTSGSTDTQYF | TGTGCCAGCAGCCAAGGTACTAGCGGGAGCACAGATACGCAGTATTTT
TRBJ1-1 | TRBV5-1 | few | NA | CASIEDTEAFF | TGCGCCAGCATAGAGGACACTGAAGCTTTCTTT
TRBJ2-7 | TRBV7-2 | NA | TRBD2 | CASLTSEFSYEQYF | TGTGCCAGCCTAACTAGCGAGTTCTCCTACGAGCAGTACTTC
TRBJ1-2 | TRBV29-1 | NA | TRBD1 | CSVGGQGRGYTF | TGCAGCGTGGGGGGACAGGGGAGAGGCTACACCTTC
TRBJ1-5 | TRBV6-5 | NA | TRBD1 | CASSLTGDSNQPQHF | TGTGCCAGCAGTCTAACAGGGGACTCCAATCAGCCCCAGCATTTT
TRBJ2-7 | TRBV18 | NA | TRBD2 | CASSLGLAGAQDEQYF | TGTGCCAGCTCACTGGGACTAGCGGGGGCTCAAGACGAGCAGTACTTC
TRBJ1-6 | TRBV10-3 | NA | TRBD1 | CAIRTGTGPQQLNNSPLHF | TGTGCCATCAGAACCGGGACAGGGCCGCAACAGCTCAATAATTCACCCCTCCACTTT
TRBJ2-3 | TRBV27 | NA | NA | CASSQTRESTDTQYF | TGTGCCAGCAGTCAGACTAGAGAATCCACAGATACGCAGTATTTT
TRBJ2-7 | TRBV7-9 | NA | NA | CASSFPALRGEQYF | TGTGCCAGCAGCTTCCCCGCATTAAGAGGCGAGCAGTACTTC
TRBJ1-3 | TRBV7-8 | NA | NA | CASSLEGQTSGNTIYF | TGTGCCAGCAGCTTAGAAGGACAGACCTCTGGAAACACCATATATTTT
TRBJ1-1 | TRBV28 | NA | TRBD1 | CASRETGTNTEAFF | TGTGCCAGCAGAGAGACAGGGACAAACACTGAAGCTTTCTTT
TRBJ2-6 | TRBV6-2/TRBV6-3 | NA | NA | CASSTERSGANVLTF | TGTGCCAGCAGTACCGAACGGTCTGGGGCCAACGTCCTGACTTTC
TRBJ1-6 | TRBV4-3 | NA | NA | CASSQLPGTINSPLHF | TGCGCCAGCAGCCAACTTCCCGGGACTATTAATTCACCCCTCCACTTT
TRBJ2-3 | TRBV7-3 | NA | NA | CASSPKDSANTDTQYF | TGTGCCAGCAGCCCGAAAGACTCAGCAAACACAGATACGCAGTATTTT
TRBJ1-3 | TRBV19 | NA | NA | CASEGALLSGNTIYF | TGTGCCAGTGAAGGGGCCCTCCTCTCTGGAAACACCATATATTTT
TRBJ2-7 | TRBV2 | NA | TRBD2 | CASGVGTSDIHEQYF | TGTGCCAGTGGGGTGGGGACTAGTGATATCCACGAGCAGTACTTC
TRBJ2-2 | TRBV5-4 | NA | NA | CASSPDPGYDTGELFF | TGTGCCAGCAGCCCCGATCCAGGGTATGACACCGGGGAGCTGTTTTTT
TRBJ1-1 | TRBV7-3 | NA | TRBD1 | CASSSTGGLNTEAFF | TGTGCCAGCAGCTCGACAGGGGGCTTGAACACTGAAGCTTTCTTT
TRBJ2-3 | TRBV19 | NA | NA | CASRGAALGTDTQYF | TGTGCCAGTAGGGGGGCGGCTCTAGGCACAGATACGCAGTATTTT
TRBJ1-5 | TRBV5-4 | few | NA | CASSAQGFGQPQHF | TGTGCCAGCAGCGCTCAGGGCTTCGGTCAGCCCCAGCATTTT
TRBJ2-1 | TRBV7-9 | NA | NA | CASSSNTAEQFF | TGTGCCAGCAGTTCTAATACTGCTGAGCAGTTCTTC
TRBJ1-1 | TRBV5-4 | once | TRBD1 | CASSPGQGRTEAFF | TGTGCCAGCAGCCCGGGACAGGGCCGCACTGAAGCTTTCTTT
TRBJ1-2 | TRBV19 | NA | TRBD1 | CASSSPRDRGYGYTF | TGTGCCAGTAGTTCGCCAAGGGACAGGGGCTATGGCTACACCTTC
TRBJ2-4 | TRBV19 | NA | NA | CASSIGRGTTLAKNIQYF | TGTGCCAGTAGTATCGGAAGGGGCACTACACTAGCCAAAAACATTCAGTACTTC
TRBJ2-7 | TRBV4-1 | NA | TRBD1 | CASSSWTGASSSAYEQYF | TGCGCCAGCAGCTCCTGGACAGGGGCCAGTTCCTCGGCCTACGAGCAGTACTTC
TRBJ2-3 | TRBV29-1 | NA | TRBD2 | CSVSGSGTDTQYF | TGCAGCGTCAGCGGGAGCGGCACAGATACGCAGTATTTT
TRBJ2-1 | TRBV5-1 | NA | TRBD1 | CASSRGQGGSNEQFF | TGCGCCAGCAGTCGTGGACAGGGTGGATCCAATGAGCAGTTCTTC
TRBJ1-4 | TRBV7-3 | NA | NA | CASSSAGSGEKLFF | TGTGCCAGCAGCTCTGCAGGGTCAGGCGAAAAACTGTTTTTT
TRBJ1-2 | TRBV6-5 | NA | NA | CASSSPGTNGYTF | TGTGCCAGCAGTTCGCCAGGGACAAATGGCTACACCTTC
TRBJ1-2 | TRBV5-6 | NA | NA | CASSFSVPYGYTF | TGTGCCAGCAGCTTCTCGGTTCCGTATGGCTACACCTTC
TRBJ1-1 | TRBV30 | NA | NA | CAWTTRRSVGEAFF | TGTGCCTGGACCACCCGGCGGTCGGTCGGTGAAGCTTTCTTT
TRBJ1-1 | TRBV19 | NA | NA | CASSISTVTEAFF | TGTGCCAGTAGTATCTCGACAGTCACTGAAGCTTTCTTT
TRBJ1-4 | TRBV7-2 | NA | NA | CASSPTGNGEKLFF | TGTGCCAGCAGCCCTACAGGGAACGGTGAAAAACTGTTTTTT
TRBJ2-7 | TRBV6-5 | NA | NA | CASSYSATSSYEQYF | TGTGCCAGCAGTTATAGCGCAACGAGCTCCTACGAGCAGTACTTC